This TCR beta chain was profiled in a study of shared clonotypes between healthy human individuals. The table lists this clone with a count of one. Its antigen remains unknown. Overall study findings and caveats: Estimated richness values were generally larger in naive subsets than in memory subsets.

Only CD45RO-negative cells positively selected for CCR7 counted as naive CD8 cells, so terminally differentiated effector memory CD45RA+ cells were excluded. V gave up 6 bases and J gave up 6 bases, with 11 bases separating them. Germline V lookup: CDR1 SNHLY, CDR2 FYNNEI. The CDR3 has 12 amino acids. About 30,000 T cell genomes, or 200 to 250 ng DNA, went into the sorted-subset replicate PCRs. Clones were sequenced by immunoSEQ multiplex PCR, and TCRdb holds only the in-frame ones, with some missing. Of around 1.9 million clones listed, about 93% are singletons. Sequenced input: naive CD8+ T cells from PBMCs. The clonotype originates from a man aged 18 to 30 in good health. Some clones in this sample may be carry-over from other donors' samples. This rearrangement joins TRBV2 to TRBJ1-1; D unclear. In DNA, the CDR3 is TGTGCCAGCAGGGATCGCCGCGCTGAAGCTTTCTTT. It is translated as CASRDRRAEAFF.